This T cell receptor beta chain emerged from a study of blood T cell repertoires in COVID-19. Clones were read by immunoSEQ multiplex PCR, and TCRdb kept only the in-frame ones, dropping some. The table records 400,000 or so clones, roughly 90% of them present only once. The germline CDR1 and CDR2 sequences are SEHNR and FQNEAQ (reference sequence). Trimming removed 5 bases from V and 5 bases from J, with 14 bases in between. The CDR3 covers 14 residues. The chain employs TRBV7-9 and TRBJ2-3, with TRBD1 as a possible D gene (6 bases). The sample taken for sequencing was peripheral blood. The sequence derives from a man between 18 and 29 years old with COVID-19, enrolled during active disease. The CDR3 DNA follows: TGTGCCAGCAGCCCAGCACAGGGCAGAGATACGCAGTATTTT. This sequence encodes CASSPAQGRDTQYF.